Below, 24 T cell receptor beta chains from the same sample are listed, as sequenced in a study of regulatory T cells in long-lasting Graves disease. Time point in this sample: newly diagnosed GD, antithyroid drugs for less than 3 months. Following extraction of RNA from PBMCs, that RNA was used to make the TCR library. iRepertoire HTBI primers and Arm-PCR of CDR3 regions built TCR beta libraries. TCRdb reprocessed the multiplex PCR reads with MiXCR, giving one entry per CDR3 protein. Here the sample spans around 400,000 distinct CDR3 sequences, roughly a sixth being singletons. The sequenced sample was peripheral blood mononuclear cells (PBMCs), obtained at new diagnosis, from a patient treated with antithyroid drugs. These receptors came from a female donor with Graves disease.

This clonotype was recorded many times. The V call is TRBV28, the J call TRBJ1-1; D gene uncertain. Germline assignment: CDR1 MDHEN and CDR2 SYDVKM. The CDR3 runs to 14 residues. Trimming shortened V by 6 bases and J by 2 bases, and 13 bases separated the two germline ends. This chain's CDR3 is CASSPTLSNTEAFF. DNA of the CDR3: TGTGCCAGCAGCCCCACACTATCAAACACTGAAGCTTTCTTT.

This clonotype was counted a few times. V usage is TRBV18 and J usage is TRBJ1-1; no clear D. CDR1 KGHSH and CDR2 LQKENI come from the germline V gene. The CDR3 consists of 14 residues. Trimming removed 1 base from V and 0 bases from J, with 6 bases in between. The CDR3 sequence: CASSPLTMNTEAFF. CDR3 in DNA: TGTGCCAGCTCACCACTGACCATGAACACTGAAGCTTTCTTT.

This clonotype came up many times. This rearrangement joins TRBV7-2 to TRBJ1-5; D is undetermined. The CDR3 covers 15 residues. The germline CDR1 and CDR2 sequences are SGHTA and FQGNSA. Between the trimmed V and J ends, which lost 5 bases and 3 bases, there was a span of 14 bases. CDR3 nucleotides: TGTGCCAGCAGCCCAGGTACAGACCACAATCAGCCCCAGCATTTT. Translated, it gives CASSPGTDHNQPQHF.

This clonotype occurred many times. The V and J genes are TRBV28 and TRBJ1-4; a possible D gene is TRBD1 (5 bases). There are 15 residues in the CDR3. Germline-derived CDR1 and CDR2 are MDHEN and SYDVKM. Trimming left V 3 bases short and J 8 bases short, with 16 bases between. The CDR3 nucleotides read TGTGCCAGCAGTTTTGATTTGGGGGTAGGAGAAAAACTGTTTTTT. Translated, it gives CASSFDLGVGEKLFF. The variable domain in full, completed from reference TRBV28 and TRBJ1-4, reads DVKVTQSSRYLVKRTGEKVFLECVQDMDHENMFWYRQDPGLGLRLIYFSYDVKMKEKGDIPEGYSVSREKKERFSLILESASTNQTSMYLCASSFDLGVGEKLFFGSGTQLSVL.

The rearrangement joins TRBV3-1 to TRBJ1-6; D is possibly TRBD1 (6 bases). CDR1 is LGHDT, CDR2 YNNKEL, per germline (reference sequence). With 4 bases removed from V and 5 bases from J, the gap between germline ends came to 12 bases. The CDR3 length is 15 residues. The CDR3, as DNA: TGTGCCAGCAGCCGGTCGGACAGAGATAATTCACCCCTCCACTTT. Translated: CASSRSDRDNSPLHF.

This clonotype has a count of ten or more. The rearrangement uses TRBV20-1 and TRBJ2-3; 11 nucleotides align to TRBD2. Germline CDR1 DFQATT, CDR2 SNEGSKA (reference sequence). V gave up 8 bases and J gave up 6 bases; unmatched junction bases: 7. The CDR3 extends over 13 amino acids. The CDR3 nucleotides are TGCAGTTTTGGGACTAGCGGTGGCGATACGCAGTATTTT. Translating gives CSFGTSGGDTQYF.

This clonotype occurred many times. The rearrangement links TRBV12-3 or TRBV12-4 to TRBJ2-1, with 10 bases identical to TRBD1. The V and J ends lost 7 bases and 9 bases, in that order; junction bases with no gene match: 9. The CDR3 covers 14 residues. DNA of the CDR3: TGTGCCAGCACCCCCCGGGACAGGGGTTTTGAGCAGTTCTTC. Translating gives CASTPRDRGFEQFF.

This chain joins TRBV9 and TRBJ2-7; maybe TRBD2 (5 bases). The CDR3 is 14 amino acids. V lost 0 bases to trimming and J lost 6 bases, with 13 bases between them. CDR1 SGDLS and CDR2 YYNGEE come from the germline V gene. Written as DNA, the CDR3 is TGTGCCAGCAGCGTAGCTGAGGGCCTCGCCGAGCAGTACTTC. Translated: CASSVAEGLAEQYF. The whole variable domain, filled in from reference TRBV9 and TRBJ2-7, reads DSGVTQTPKHLITATGQRVTLRCSPRSGDLSVYWYQQSLDQGLQFLIQYYNGEERAKGNILERFSAQQFPDLHSELNLSSLELGDSALYFCASSVAEGLAEQYFGPGTRLTVT.

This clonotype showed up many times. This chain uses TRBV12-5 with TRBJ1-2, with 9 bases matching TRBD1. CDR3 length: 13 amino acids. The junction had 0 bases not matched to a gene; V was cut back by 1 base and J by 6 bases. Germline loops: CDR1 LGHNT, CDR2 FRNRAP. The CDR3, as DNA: TGTGCTAGTGGTTTGGGACAGGGGGATGGCTACACCTTC. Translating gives CASGLGQGDGYTF. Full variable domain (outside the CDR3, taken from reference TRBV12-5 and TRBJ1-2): DARVTQTPRHKVTEMGQEVTMRCQPILGHNTVFWYRQTMMQGLELLAYFRNRAPLDDSGMPKDRFSAEMPDATLATLKIQPSEPRDSAVYFCASGLGQGDGYTFGSGTRLTVV.

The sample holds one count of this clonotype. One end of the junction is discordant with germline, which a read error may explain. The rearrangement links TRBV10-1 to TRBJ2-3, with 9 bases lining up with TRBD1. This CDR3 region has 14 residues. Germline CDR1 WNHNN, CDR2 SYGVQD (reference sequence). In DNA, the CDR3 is TGCGCCAGCAGGCCCGGGACAGGGACAGATTCGCAGTATTTT. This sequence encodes CASRPGTGTDSQYF.

The CDR3 here is CAISERGSYTEAFF. CDR3 bases: TGTGCCATCAGTGAAAGGGGTAGCTACACTGAAGCTTTCTTT. The chain links TRBV10-3 to TRBJ1-1; D is possibly TRBD1 (5 bases). The CDR3 has 14 amino acids. V shed 3 bases and J shed 3 bases, with 11 bases lying between them. The V gene's germline CDR1 is ENHRY and CDR2 SYGVKD.

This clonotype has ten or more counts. Here the CDR3 reads CASSPNGDEQYF. Here the CDR3 DNA reads TGTGCCAGCAGCCCAAACGGTGACGAGCAGTACTTC. The chain has TRBV7-9 and TRBJ2-7; D unclear. The CDR3 is 12 amino acids. Germline V gene lookup returns CDR1 SEHNR and CDR2 FQNEAQ (reference sequence). Trimming took off 5 bases at V and 5 bases at J, with 10 bases between the two ends.

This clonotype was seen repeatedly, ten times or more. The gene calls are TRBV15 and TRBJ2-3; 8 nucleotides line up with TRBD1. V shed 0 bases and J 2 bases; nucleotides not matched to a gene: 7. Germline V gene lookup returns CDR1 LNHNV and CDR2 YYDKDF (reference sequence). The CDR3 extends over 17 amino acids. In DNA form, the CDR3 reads TGTGCCACCAGCAGAGATTTTTCGGGACAGGACACAGATACGCAGTATTTT. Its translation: CATSRDFSGQDTDTQYF.

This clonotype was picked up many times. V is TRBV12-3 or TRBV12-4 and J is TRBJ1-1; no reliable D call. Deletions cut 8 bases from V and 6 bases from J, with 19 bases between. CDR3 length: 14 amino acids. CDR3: CASLLNGENAEAFF. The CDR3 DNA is TGTGCCAGCCTGCTAAACGGGGAAAACGCTGAAGCTTTCTTT.

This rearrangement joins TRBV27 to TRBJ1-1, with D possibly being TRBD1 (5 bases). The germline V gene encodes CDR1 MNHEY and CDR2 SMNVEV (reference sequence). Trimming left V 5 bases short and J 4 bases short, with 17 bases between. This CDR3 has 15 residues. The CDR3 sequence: CASSKGNWRGTEAFF. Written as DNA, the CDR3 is TGTGCCAGCAGTAAGGGCAACTGGAGGGGCACTGAAGCTTTCTTT.

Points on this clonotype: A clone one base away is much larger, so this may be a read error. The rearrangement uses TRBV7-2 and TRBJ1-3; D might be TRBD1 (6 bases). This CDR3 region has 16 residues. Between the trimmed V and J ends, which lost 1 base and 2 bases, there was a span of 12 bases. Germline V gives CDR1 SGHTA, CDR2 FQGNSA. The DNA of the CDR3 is TGTGCCAGCAGCTTAGAAGACGGGGGGCCTGGAAACACCATATATTTT. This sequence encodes CASSLEDGGPGNTIYF.

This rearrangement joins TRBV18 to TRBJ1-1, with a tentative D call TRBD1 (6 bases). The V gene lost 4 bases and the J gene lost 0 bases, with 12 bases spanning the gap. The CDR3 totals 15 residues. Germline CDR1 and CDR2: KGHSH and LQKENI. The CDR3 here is CASSQRRTVNTEAFF. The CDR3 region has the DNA TGTGCCAGCTCACAACGAAGGACAGTGAACACTGAAGCTTTCTTT.

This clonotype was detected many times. The CDR3 DNA is TGCAGTGCAGAAACAGGACTCACAGAGTTTAGGCCCCAGCATTTT. Translated, it gives CSAETGLTEFRPQHF. The rearrangement links TRBV20-1 to TRBJ1-5; TRBD1 is a possible D gene (5 bases). Germline V gene lookup returns CDR1 DFQATT and CDR2 SNEGSKA (reference sequence). This CDR3 comprises 15 residues. V lost 6 bases to trimming and J lost 9 bases, with 24 bases between them.

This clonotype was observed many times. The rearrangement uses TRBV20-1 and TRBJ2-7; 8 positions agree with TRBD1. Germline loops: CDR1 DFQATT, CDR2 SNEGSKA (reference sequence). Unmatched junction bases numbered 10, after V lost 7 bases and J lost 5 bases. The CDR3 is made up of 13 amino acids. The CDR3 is CSVPTGDSHEQYF. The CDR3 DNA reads TGCAGTGTCCCGACAGGGGATAGTCACGAGCAGTACTTC.

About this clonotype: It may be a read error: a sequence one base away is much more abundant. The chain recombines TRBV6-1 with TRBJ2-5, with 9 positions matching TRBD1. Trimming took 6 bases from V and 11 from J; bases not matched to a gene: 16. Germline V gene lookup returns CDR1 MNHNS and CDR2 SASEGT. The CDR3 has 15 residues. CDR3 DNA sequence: TGTGCCAGCAGCTCTTTAAACAGGGGGCGCGGTGAGCAGTACTTC. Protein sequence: CASSSLNRGRGEQYF.

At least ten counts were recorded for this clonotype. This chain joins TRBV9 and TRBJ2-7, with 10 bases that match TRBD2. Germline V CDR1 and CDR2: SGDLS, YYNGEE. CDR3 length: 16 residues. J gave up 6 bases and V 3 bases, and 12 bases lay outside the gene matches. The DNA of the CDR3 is TGTGCCAGCAGCGCGACCTCTAGCGGGAGTCTGTCCGAGCAGTACTTC. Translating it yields CASSATSSGSLSEQYF.

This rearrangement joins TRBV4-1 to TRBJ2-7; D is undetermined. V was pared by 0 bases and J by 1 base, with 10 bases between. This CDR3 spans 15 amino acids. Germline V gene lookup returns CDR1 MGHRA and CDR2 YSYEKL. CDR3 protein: CASSQDRSESYEQYF. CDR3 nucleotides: TGCGCCAGCAGCCAAGACAGGTCAGAGTCCTACGAGCAGTACTTC.

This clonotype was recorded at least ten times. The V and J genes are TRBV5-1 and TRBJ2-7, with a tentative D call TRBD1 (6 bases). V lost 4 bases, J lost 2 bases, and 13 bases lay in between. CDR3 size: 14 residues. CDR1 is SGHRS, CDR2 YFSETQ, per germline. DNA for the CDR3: TGCGCCAGCAGCAATGGGGGCGGAGCCTACGAGCAGTACTTC. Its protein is CASSNGGGAYEQYF.

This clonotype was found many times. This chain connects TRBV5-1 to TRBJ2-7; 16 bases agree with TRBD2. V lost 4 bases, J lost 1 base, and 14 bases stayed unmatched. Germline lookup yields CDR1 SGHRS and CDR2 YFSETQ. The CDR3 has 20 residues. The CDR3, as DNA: TGCGCCAGCAGCCCGATGGCCGGGGGACTAGCGGGAGGGCTATCCTACGAGCAGTACTTC. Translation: CASSPMAGGLAGGLSYEQYF.